This TCR beta chain was observed in a study of blood T cell repertoires in COVID-19. With 3 bases clipped from V and 0 bases from J, the junction kept 10 bases outside the gene matches. The CDR3 is made up of 18 amino acids. Germline-derived CDR1 and CDR2 are LNHDA and SQIVND (reference sequence). The data were produced by immunoSEQ multiplex PCR, yet TCRdb's version contains in-frame clones alone and is incomplete. This sample has more than 100,000 clones, with approximately 89% found just once. Sequencing input: peripheral blood. The gene calls are TRBV19 and TRBJ2-3; 9 nucleotides match TRBD2. The TCR sequence derives from an elderly woman in a cohort sampled during active COVID-19. CDR3 amino acids: CASSISGLAGPSTDTQYF. CDR3 DNA: TGTGCCAGTAGTATCTCCGGGCTAGCGGGGCCCAGCACAGATACGCAGTATTTT.